This T cell receptor (beta chain) comes out of a study of PD-1 blockade in classical Hodgkin lymphoma. Generated by immunoSEQ multiplex PCR, the TCRdb table keeps only in-frame clones and is missing some. The data show approximately 98,000 clones, 80% to 90% seen once. Trimming removed 7 bases from V and 9 bases from J, with 21 bases in between. The germline gives CDR1 SQVTM, CDR2 ANQGSEA. The CDR3 consists of 13 residues. Exposure to brentuximab vedotin varied, and each patient had relapsed following autologous stem cell transplantation. This sample comprised peripheral blood mononuclear cells (PBMCs), obtained before the second cycle of nivolumab. The receptor was isolated from a human donor with classical Hodgkin lymphoma. The chain has TRBV29-1 and TRBJ1-2; D perhaps matches TRBD1 (5 bases). CDR3 protein: CSGDGTQDVRYTF. The DNA of the CDR3 is TGCAGCGGTGATGGGACCCAGGATGTACGCTACACCTTC.